Listed here are 19 T cell receptor beta chains from one sample, sequenced in a study of shared clonotypes between healthy human individuals (dated by TCRdb to about 2020). The library came from the immunoSEQ multiplex PCR assay. Drawn from immuneACCESS, this table holds only the in-frame rearrangements with V and J called that TCRdb kept. Clones are partly lost; checked studies trace under half to an unresolved V gene and leave the rest unexplained. This sample comprises around 2,100,000 clones, roughly 94% of them detected only once. Roughly 1.2% of the sample comes from the top ten. For the CD8 naive samples, CD45RO-negative cells were positively selected for CCR7, yielding a CD45RA+CCR7+ population from which TemRA cells were excluded. Sequenced sample: naive CD8+ T cells sorted from blood. Explained via the paper, the cell subset or site label denotes: CD45RA+CCR7+. Receptor source: a man younger than 30 in good health.

This sequence joins TRBV6-6 and TRBJ2-7; TRBD2 matches at 10 bases. V was pared by 4 bases and J by 2 bases, with 5 bases of the junction left unmatched. The V gene's germline CDR1 is MNHNY and CDR2 SVGAGI (reference sequence). CDR3 length: 15 residues. The CDR3 here is CASSFGTSATYEQYF. The CDR3 nucleotides read TGTGCCAGCAGTTTCGGGACTAGCGCGACCTACGAGCAGTACTTC.

The chain combines TRBV7-2 with TRBJ2-6; 10 nucleotides align to TRBD2. The CDR3 runs to 19 residues. The trim removed 1 base at V and 0 bases at J, leaving 6 bases unmatched. Germline V lookup: CDR1 SGHTA, CDR2 FQGNSA. The CDR3 nucleotides read TGTGCCAGCAGCTTAGTTAGCGGGAGGCCCATCTCTGGGGCCAACGTCCTGACTTTC. It translates to CASSLVSGRPISGANVLTF.

The CDR3 DNA reads TGTGCCAGCAGCTTGACAGGGGGGGATAATTCACCCCTCCACTTT. Its protein product is CASSLTGGDNSPLHF. The V gene is TRBV5-8, the J gene TRBJ1-6, with 8 bases that match TRBD1. The length of the CDR3 is 15 residues. Germline V CDR1 and CDR2: SGHTS, YDEGEE. Trimming at V came to 1 base and at J to 5 bases, leaving 2 bases not matched to a gene.

In its sample, this clone was seen once. V and J are TRBV5-1 and TRBJ1-1, with D unresolved. CDR1 is SGHRS, CDR2 YFSETQ, per germline. There are 14 residues in the CDR3. V lost 4 bases and J lost 2, with 12 bases in between. Written as DNA, the CDR3 is TGCGCCAGCAGCCCTCTTGGGCAAAACACTGAAGCTTTCTTT. Translating it yields CASSPLGQNTEAFF. Variable domain in full (rest from reference TRBV5-1 and TRBJ1-1): KAGVTQTPRYLIKTRGQQVTLSCSPISGHRSVSWYQQTPGQGLQFLFEYFSETQRNKGNFPGRFSGRQFSNSRSEMNVSTLELGDSALYLCASSPLGQNTEAFFGQGTRLTVV.

A note on this clone: Other nucleotide sequences in the sample specify the same CDR3. The chain employs TRBV7-2 and TRBJ2-7, with a weak D call TRBD1 (5 bases). Germline V CDR1 and CDR2: SGHTA, FQGNSA. The CDR3 covers 12 residues. V dropped 1 base and J dropped 4 bases, with 5 bases sitting between them. The CDR3 loop reads CASSLGTYEQYF. CDR3 sequence (DNA): TGTGCCAGCAGCTTAGGGACATACGAGCAGTACTTC.

V gene TRBV5-4 combines with J gene TRBJ2-7; D remains ambiguous. CDR3 size: 13 residues. The V end was cut by 4 bases, the J end by 1 base, with 9 bases between. Germline-derived CDR1 and CDR2 are SGHNT and YYREEE (reference sequence). The DNA of the CDR3 is TGTGCCAGCAGCATTTTACCATCCTACGAGCAGTACTTC. This sequence encodes CASSILPSYEQYF.

The chain is built from TRBV11-2 and TRBJ2-3; D not certain. Germline CDR1 SGHAT, CDR2 FQNNGV. V was pared by 1 base and J by 4 bases, with 3 bases between. The CDR3 runs 12 residues. The CDR3 coding sequence is TGTGCCAGCAGCTTAGCATCAGATACGCAGTATTTT. Translating it yields CASSLASDTQYF. The full variable domain, with the rest looked up from reference TRBV11-2 and TRBJ2-3, is EAGVAQSPRYKIIEKRQSVAFWCNPISGHATLYWYQQILGQGPKLLIQFQNNGVVDDSQLPKDRFSAERLKGVDSTLKIQPAKLEDSAVYLCASSLASDTQYFGPGTRLTVL.

The genes are TRBV7-9 and TRBJ2-1; 7 nucleotides align to TRBD1. This CDR3 has 16 amino acids. The V segment lost 1 base and the J segment 2 bases; nucleotides outside the gene matches: 5. The germline gives CDR1 SEHNR, CDR2 FQNEAQ (reference sequence). The CDR3 loop reads CASSLGQGETYNEQFF. The DNA for the CDR3 is TGTGCCAGCAGCTTAGGACAGGGCGAGACCTACAATGAGCAGTTCTTC.

As regards this clone: One junction end does not reproduce the germline sequence, and a read error may be involved. The V call is TRBV27, the J call TRBJ2-7, with 8 bases lining up with TRBD2. The length of the CDR3 is 14 residues. CDR1 MNHEY and CDR2 SMNVEV come from the germline V gene (reference sequence). The CDR3 loop is CASSVGTRSFEQYF. The CDR3 DNA sequence: TGTGCCAGCAGTGTAGGGACTAGATCCTTCGAGCAGTACTTC.

This clone was seen more than once but under ten times. This rearrangement joins TRBV2 to TRBJ2-1, with 7 nucleotides matching TRBD1. Per the germline V gene, CDR1 is SNHLY and CDR2 is FYNNEI. Germline trimming cut 2 bases from V and 3 bases from J; bases unmatched to any gene: 7. The CDR3 is 16 residues long. CDR3 DNA: TGTGCCAGCAGTGAATCTCGGGGACAGATCTACAATGAGCAGTTCTTC. It is translated as CASSESRGQIYNEQFF.

The CDR3 sequence: CASTPLSMTGTDTQYF. CDR3 DNA: TGTGCCAGCACCCCACTATCCATGACTGGGACAGATACGCAGTATTTT. J is TRBJ2-3 and V is TRBV27, with D hard to call. V lost 7 bases to trimming and J lost 3 bases, with 20 bases between them. The V gene's germline CDR1 is MNHEY and CDR2 SMNVEV (reference sequence). This CDR3 region has 16 residues.

The J gene is TRBJ2-7, the V gene TRBV6-5; D unclear. The CDR3 is 14 amino acids. The germline V and J ends were trimmed by 2 bases and 2 bases, with 10 bases remaining between them. Per germline, CDR1 MNHEY and CDR2 SVGAGI. CDR3 in DNA: TGTGCCAGCAGTTACAAGGGCCCAGCCTACGAGCAGTACTTC. Encoded protein: CASSYKGPAYEQYF.

J is TRBJ1-4 and V is TRBV7-9; the match to TRBD1 covers 9 bases. The CDR3 is made up of 16 amino acids. CDR1 SEHNR and CDR2 FQNEAQ come from the germline V gene (reference sequence). Unmatched junction bases numbered 11, after V lost 4 bases and J lost 8 bases. DNA of the CDR3: TGTGCCAGCAGCTCAACTCCGGGACAGGGTTGGGAAAAACTGTTTTTT. Translated: CASSSTPGQGWEKLFF.

The genes are TRBV10-1 and TRBJ2-3, with TRBD2 matching over 10 bases. V shed 3 bases and J 2 bases; nucleotides not matched to a gene: 5. CDR3 length: 16 residues. Germline CDR1 is WNHNN and CDR2 is SYGVQD (reference sequence). DNA for the CDR3: TGCGCCAGCAGTGAACCTAGCGGGGGCCACACAGATACGCAGTATTTT. Translation: CASSEPSGGHTDTQYF.

The chain has TRBV29-1 and TRBJ2-7; 10 bases line up with TRBD2. V gave up 5 bases and J gave up 3 bases; unmatched junction bases: 10. The CDR3 consists of 15 residues. Germline CDR1 reads SQVTM; CDR2 reads ANQGSEA. CDR3 DNA sequence: TGCAGCGTTATTTATTCTAGCGGGAGCTTCTACGAGCAGTACTTC. It is translated as CSVIYSSGSFYEQYF.

A single count supports this clone. The rearrangement joins TRBV27 to TRBJ2-7; 8 bases map to TRBD2. Trimming cost V 8 bases and J 4 bases; bases outside gene matches: 13. The CDR3 is 15 residues long. Germline-derived CDR1 and CDR2 are MNHEY and SMNVEV (reference sequence). The CDR3 bases are TGTGCCAGCGGACCCGAAGCGGGAGAAGTATACGAGCAGTACTTC. This encodes CASGPEAGEVYEQYF.

The J gene is TRBJ2-1, the V gene TRBV5-8; no reliable D call. Germline CDR1 reads SGHTS; CDR2 reads YDEGEE. V was clipped by 2 bases and J by 6 bases, with 6 bases between them. There are 12 residues in the CDR3. CDR3 residues: CASSFPPNEQFF. The CDR3 DNA sequence: TGTGCCAGCAGCTTCCCCCCCAATGAGCAGTTCTTC.

A remark on this clone: This sample includes further DNA sequences coding for the same CDR3. The chain couples TRBV27 to TRBJ1-1; the D gene is possibly TRBD1 (5 bases). The CDR3 extends over 15 amino acids. The V end was cut by 3 bases, the J end by 1 base, with 12 bases between. In germline, CDR1 is MNHEY, CDR2 SMNVEV (reference sequence). In DNA, the CDR3 is TGTGCCAGCAGTTTGAGTCCGGGACCGAACACTGAAGCTTTCTTT. Its translation: CASSLSPGPNTEAFF.

This clone was counted between two and nine times. This chain uses TRBV5-1 with TRBJ1-1; D not resolved. Germline CDR1 and CDR2: SGHRS and YFSETQ. Trimming removed 3 bases at V and 1 base at J, with 13 bases between. The CDR3 is 15 residues long. This CDR3 reads CASSWRTAGNTEAFF. For the CDR3, the DNA is TGCGCCAGCAGCTGGAGGACGGCGGGGAACACTGAAGCTTTCTTT.